Listed here are 32 T cell receptor beta chains from one sample, sequenced in a study of shared clonotypes between healthy human individuals. Terminally differentiated effector memory CD45RA+ cells were left out of the naive CD8 fraction, which was CD45RO-negative and positively selected for CCR7. Generated by immunoSEQ multiplex PCR, the TCRdb table keeps only in-frame clones and is missing some. The repertoire holds about 2 million clones, with about 94% as singletons. Material for sequencing was naive CD8+ T cells sorted from blood. The receptor set was obtained from a man younger than 35 in good health.

Remarks on this clone: The identical CDR3 is also encoded by other nucleotide sequences in the sample. This sequence joins TRBV9 and TRBJ1-1; 8 nucleotides line up with TRBD1. V shed 0 bases and J 5 bases; nucleotides not matched to a gene: 3. Germline-derived CDR1 and CDR2 are SGDLS and YYNGEE. The CDR3 has 14 amino acids. This CDR3 is CASSVAGGGTEAFF. CDR3 DNA: TGTGCCAGCAGCGTAGCAGGGGGCGGAACTGAAGCTTTCTTT. The variable domain in full, with the rest retrieved from reference TRBV9 and TRBJ1-1, is DSGVTQTPKHLITATGQRVTLRCSPRSGDLSVYWYQQSLDQGLQFLIQYYNGEERAKGNILERFSAQQFPDLHSELNLSSLELGDSALYFCASSVAGGGTEAFFGQGTRLTVV.

This clone was detected only once. The chain carries TRBV30 and TRBJ2-3; perhaps TRBD2 as D (5 bases). V lost 0 bases, J lost 4 bases, and 14 bases lay in between. Germline V gene data show CDR1 as GTSNPN and CDR2 as SVGIG (reference sequence). This CDR3 is 15 amino acids long. The CDR3 reads CAWSVIVEDSDTQYF. CDR3 DNA: TGTGCCTGGAGTGTTATAGTTGAGGACTCAGATACGCAGTATTTT.

The chain employs TRBV13 and TRBJ2-7; possible D gene TRBD2, 5 bases. Germline-derived CDR1 and CDR2 are PRHDT and FYEKMQ (reference sequence). The CDR3 is made up of 15 amino acids. The V end was cut by 5 bases, the J end by 1 base, with 15 bases between. As DNA, the CDR3 is TGTGCCAGCAGCCCCACTAGAGGCGATTCCTACGAGCAGTACTTC. As protein: CASSPTRGDSYEQYF.

A single count supports this clone. V is TRBV9 and J is TRBJ1-3; D call uncertain. CDR3 length: 15 residues. Germline lookup yields CDR1 SGDLS and CDR2 YYNGEE. V was trimmed by 0 bases and J by 4 bases, leaving 11 bases between them. This CDR3 reads CASSVDGDSGNTIYF. Here the CDR3 DNA reads TGTGCCAGCAGCGTAGATGGGGATTCCGGAAACACCATATATTTT.

The chain uses TRBV6-5 and TRBJ1-1, with a weak D call TRBD1 (6 bases). V shed 6 bases and J shed 5 bases, with 16 bases lying between them. Germline V gene lookup returns CDR1 MNHEY and CDR2 SVGAGI. The CDR3 runs 14 residues. The CDR3 loop is CASRLDSPYTEAFF. The CDR3 DNA sequence: TGTGCCAGCAGATTGGACAGTCCTTATACTGAAGCTTTCTTT.

The CDR3 sequence is CSALFGGGYEQYF. The DNA for the CDR3 is TGCAGCGCTCTATTTGGGGGGGGCTACGAGCAGTACTTC. V is TRBV29-1 and J is TRBJ2-7; TRBD2 agrees at 7 bases. Per the germline V gene, CDR1 is SQVTM and CDR2 is ANQGSEA. This CDR3 has 13 amino acids. With 7 bases clipped from V and 3 bases from J, the junction kept 9 bases outside the gene matches.

The chain joins TRBV14 to TRBJ2-7; 8 bases agree with TRBD1. Germline V CDR1 and CDR2: SGHDN, FVKESK. The V and J ends lost 4 bases and 2 bases, in that order; junction bases with no gene match: 4. CDR3 length equals 14 residues. CDR3: CASSLAGGPYEQYF. Here the CDR3 DNA reads TGTGCCAGCAGCCTGGCAGGGGGCCCCTACGAGCAGTACTTC.

The chain uses TRBV15 and TRBJ2-3, with D perhaps TRBD1 (5 bases). The CDR3 loop spans 12 amino acids. Germline V lookup: CDR1 LNHNV, CDR2 YYDKDF (reference sequence). Trimming stripped 1 base from V and 6 bases from J, with 5 bases between. This CDR3 reads CATSRGQDTQYF. DNA of the CDR3: TGTGCCACCAGCAGAGGACAGGATACGCAGTATTTT.

The CDR3 here is CASSWGRETEAFF. The CDR3 nucleotides are TGTGCCAGCAGCTGGGGCCGGGAGACTGAAGCTTTCTTT. The chain links TRBV11-2 to TRBJ1-1; D possibly corresponds to TRBD1 (5 bases). This CDR3 region has 13 residues. The germline gives CDR1 SGHAT, CDR2 FQNNGV. V gave up 4 bases and J gave up 5 bases, with 11 bases separating them.

The genes are TRBV2 and TRBJ2-7; TRBD2 aligns across 12 bases. CDR1 SNHLY and CDR2 FYNNEI come from the germline V gene. The CDR3 loop spans 13 amino acids. V trimming: 11 bases; J trimming: 2 bases; junction bases outside the gene matches: 4. The chain's CDR3 is CAGRLAGAYEQYF. As DNA, the CDR3 is TGTGCCGGAAGACTAGCGGGAGCCTACGAGCAGTACTTC.

The V call is TRBV2, the J call TRBJ2-7; D gene unclear. In germline, CDR1 is SNHLY, CDR2 FYNNEI. The germline V and J ends were trimmed by 3 bases and 6 bases, with 3 bases remaining between them. The CDR3 extends over 10 amino acids. CDR3 residues: CASSESEQYF. DNA for the CDR3: TGTGCCAGCAGTGAGAGCGAGCAGTACTTC.

The chain employs TRBV4-1 and TRBJ1-6; D is unclear. CDR3 length: 13 residues. V shed 3 bases and J shed 6 bases, with 6 bases lying between them. Germline loops: CDR1 MGHRA, CDR2 YSYEKL. The CDR3 DNA is TGCGCCAGCAGCCAGCGGGGTAATTCACCCCTCCACTTT. This encodes CASSQRGNSPLHF.

The genes are TRBV27 and TRBJ2-7; the D gene is possibly TRBD1 (5 bases). The CDR3 covers 15 residues. Germline V CDR1 and CDR2: MNHEY, SMNVEV (reference sequence). V was cut by 0 bases and J by 3 bases, with 12 bases left in between. This CDR3 reads CASSLSGPTGYEQYF. The DNA for the CDR3 is TGTGCCAGCAGTTTATCGGGGCCCACCGGCTACGAGCAGTACTTC.

This rearrangement joins TRBV25-1 to TRBJ1-5, with a possible D match to TRBD1 (5 bases). V lost 4 bases and J 7 bases, leaving 8 bases between the germline ends. Germline CDR1 is MGHDK and CDR2 is SYGVNS. The CDR3 has 12 amino acids. As DNA, the CDR3 is TGTGCCAGCAGTGTAGAGGGGCAGCCCCAGCATTTT. This translates into CASSVEGQPQHF.

This clone was detected only once. The rearrangement joins TRBV27 to TRBJ2-1; tentatively, D is TRBD2 (7 bases). CDR1 is MNHEY and CDR2 is SMNVEV in the germline V gene (reference sequence). The CDR3 has 15 residues. Trimming cost V 5 bases and J 4 bases, with 15 bases left between them. The DNA for the CDR3 is TGTGCCAGCAGTCCTCAGGGGACTACGTACAATGAGCAGTTCTTC. Translated, it gives CASSPQGTTYNEQFF.

The chain is built from TRBV21-1 and TRBJ2-5; the table's D call of TRBD1 was not tested on the DNA. TRBV21-1 is listed as a pseudogene. This CDR3 has 15 amino acids. This CDR3 is CASRPGTGGKETQYF. As DNA, the CDR3 is TGTGCCAGCAGACCCGGGACAGGGGGGAAGGAGACCCAGTACTTC.

The rearrangement links TRBV14 to TRBJ2-7; 12 nucleotides match TRBD2. J gave up 3 bases and V 1 base, and 10 bases lay outside the gene matches. Germline-derived CDR1 and CDR2 are SGHDN and FVKESK. The CDR3 runs to 18 residues. The CDR3 DNA reads TGTGCCAGCAGCCAAGCCTTCGAGGGGACTAGCGGGTACTACGAGCAGTACTTC. It specifies CASSQAFEGTSGYYEQYF. The variable domain in full, with the rest retrieved from reference TRBV14 and TRBJ2-7, is EAGVTQFPSHSVIEKGQTVTLRCDPISGHDNLYWYRRVMGKEIKFLLHFVKESKQDESGMPNNRFLAERTGGTYSTLKVQPAELEDSGVYFCASSQAFEGTSGYYEQYFGPGTRLTVT.

This chain uses TRBV29-1 with TRBJ1-1; D remains unclear. CDR1 and CDR2 from the germline V gene are SQVTM and ANQGSEA. V dropped 4 bases and J dropped 7 bases, with 10 bases sitting between them. This CDR3 region has 11 residues. The CDR3 region is CSVGGLFEAFF. CDR3 DNA sequence: TGCAGCGTTGGAGGGCTATTTGAAGCTTTCTTT.

The chain has TRBV6-6 and TRBJ1-2; 7 bases match TRBD1. The V and J ends lost 6 bases and 1 base, in that order; junction bases with no gene match: 5. The CDR3 runs to 14 residues. CDR1 and CDR2 (germline): MNHNY, SVGAGI (reference sequence). CDR3 loop: CASSLTGDNYGYTF. CDR3 nucleotides: TGTGCCAGCAGCCTCACAGGGGATAACTATGGCTACACCTTC.

The chain links TRBV5-1 to TRBJ1-2; a possible D gene is TRBD1 (5 bases). V lost 0 bases and J lost 7, with 13 bases in between. Germline assignment: CDR1 SGHRS and CDR2 YFSETQ. The CDR3 sequence is 14 residues long. The CDR3 nucleotides are TGCGCCAGCAGCTTGGGCCAGGGTATAGCTGGCTACACCTTC. Amino acids: CASSLGQGIAGYTF.

V is TRBV7-9 and J is TRBJ1-5; D remains unclear. The CDR3 extends over 14 amino acids. V gave up 2 bases and J gave up 3 bases, with 8 bases separating them. Germline V lookup: CDR1 SEHNR, CDR2 FQNEAQ (reference sequence). The chain's CDR3 is CASSLLEVNQPQHF. The DNA of the CDR3 is TGTGCCAGCAGCTTATTAGAGGTCAATCAGCCCCAGCATTTT.

The rearrangement joins TRBV10-3 to TRBJ2-7; D might be TRBD2 (5 bases). CDR3 length: 13 amino acids. CDR1 and CDR2 from the germline V gene are ENHRY and SYGVKD. The ends were cut back, 10 bases at V and 1 base at J, with 14 bases in the middle. The CDR3 nucleotides are TGTGCCACACGACGGGAAGGATCCTACGAGCAGTACTTC. Translated: CATRREGSYEQYF.

Worth noting for this clone: Other DNA sequences within the sample encode an identical CDR3. The chain combines TRBV7-9 with TRBJ1-6, with D unclear. CDR1 and CDR2 from the germline V gene are SEHNR and FQNEAQ (reference sequence). The CDR3 runs 11 residues. Trimming stripped 5 bases from V and 8 bases from J, with 4 bases between. CDR3 loop: CASSLDSPLHF. CDR3 coding DNA: TGTGCCAGCAGCCTAGATTCACCCCTCCACTTT.

The chain uses TRBV7-8 and TRBJ2-7, with 7 bases matching TRBD1. CDR1 and CDR2 (germline): SGHVS, FQNEAQ. V lost 4 bases and J lost 3; bases outside the gene matches: 3. The CDR3 runs 13 residues. CDR3 sequence: CASSSHRGYEQYF. The CDR3 bases are TGTGCCAGCAGCTCCCACAGGGGCTACGAGCAGTACTTC.

This clone was counted once. CDR3 coding DNA: TGTGCCAGCAGCCATAGCGGAGGGCCCACAGATACGCAGTATTTT. Its protein is CASSHSGGPTDTQYF. V gene TRBV14 combines with J gene TRBJ2-3; D may be TRBD2 (6 bases). The germline V gene encodes CDR1 SGHDN and CDR2 FVKESK. The length of the CDR3 is 15 residues. The V end lost 3 bases, the J end lost 2 bases, and 12 bases lay between the germline ends.

This clone was recorded once. The chain joins TRBV30 to TRBJ2-3; maybe TRBD1 (5 bases). Germline lookup yields CDR1 GTSNPN and CDR2 SVGIG (reference sequence). The CDR3 has 15 amino acids. V dropped 0 bases and J dropped 0 bases, with 10 bases sitting between them. The CDR3, as DNA: TGTGCCTGGAGTGTACTGGGGCAGAGCACAGATACGCAGTATTTT. Protein: CAWSVLGQSTDTQYF.

The chain couples TRBV27 to TRBJ1-2; TRBD1 aligns across 8 bases. The CDR3 covers 13 residues. The V segment lost 4 bases and the J segment 5 bases; nucleotides outside the gene matches: 3. From germline, CDR1 is MNHEY and CDR2 SMNVEV (reference sequence). For the CDR3, the DNA is TGTGCCAGCAGTTCGCAGGGGGCATATGGCTACACCTTC. Translating gives CASSSQGAYGYTF.

This clone was found once. The gene calls are TRBV5-5 and TRBJ2-7; the match to TRBD2 covers 8 bases. The ends lost 2 bases at V and 3 bases at J; junction bases unmatched: 7. The CDR3 length is 15 residues. Germline loops: CDR1 SGHKS, CDR2 YYEKEE (reference sequence). Here the CDR3 DNA reads TGTGCCAGCAGCTTAGGTAGCGGGACATTCTACGAGCAGTACTTC. Protein sequence: CASSLGSGTFYEQYF.

The chain has TRBV15 and TRBJ1-2; weak D call: TRBD1 (5 bases). The CDR3 is 18 residues long. The germline V and J ends were trimmed by 5 bases and 4 bases, with 26 bases remaining between them. Germline V CDR1 and CDR2: LNHNV, YYDKDF (reference sequence). The DNA of the CDR3 is TGTGCCACCAGCTCCTCGGCTTGGGGGTCGGAATTATTCTATGGCTACACCTTC. It codes for CATSSSAWGSELFYGYTF.

The rearrangement links TRBV29-1 to TRBJ2-7; a weak D match, TRBD2 (6 bases). V lost 1 base, J lost 2 bases, and 15 bases lay in between. Germline CDR1 SQVTM, CDR2 ANQGSEA. CDR3 length equals 15 residues. The CDR3 loop reads CSVEGGAVEAYEQYF. CDR3 nucleotides: TGCAGCGTTGAAGGCGGGGCAGTAGAAGCCTACGAGCAGTACTTC.

The chain uses TRBV9 and TRBJ2-1, with 9 bases that match TRBD2. J gave up 6 bases and V 7 bases, and 11 bases lay outside the gene matches. This CDR3 spans 15 amino acids. Germline CDR1 is SGDLS and CDR2 is YYNGEE. In DNA, the CDR3 is TGTGCCAGCGGGGTCGGGGAAGCGGGAGGCAATGAGCAGTTCTTC. Protein sequence: CASGVGEAGGNEQFF.

This rearrangement joins TRBV28 to TRBJ1-2, with a weak D call TRBD1 (5 bases). The length of the CDR3 is 15 residues. Per germline, CDR1 MDHEN and CDR2 SYDVKM. The V and J ends lost 2 bases and 4 bases respectively, with 14 bases between them. DNA for the CDR3: TGTGCCAGCAGTTTAATCCTCGGGACGGGCTATGGCTACACCTTC. Translating it yields CASSLILGTGYGYTF.